This TCR beta chain appears in the sequencing data of a study of blood T cell repertoires in COVID-19. Study summary: T cells, B-cell-depleted T cells, or PBMCs supplied cDNA or gDNA.

Original analysis: Reference gene primer amplification gave nucleated cell count estimates. The repertoire was sequenced with immunoSEQ multiplex PCR; TCRdb's copy has only in-frame clones and lacks some. That table is the source of V, J and clone size, and D and trimming were worked out from the DNA. The sample lists 250,000 to 350,000 clones; about 89% were seen once. This TCR derives from a woman aged 55-75 years with acute or convalescent COVID-19. Sequencing was done on a sample of peripheral blood.

The CDR3 DNA follows: TGCGCCAGCAGCAACACAGGGAGGGGGGTCTACGGCTACACCTTC. Its translation: CASSNTGRGVYGYTF. J is TRBJ1-2 and V is TRBV5-1; D perhaps matches TRBD1 (6 bases). Per the germline V gene, CDR1 is SGHRS and CDR2 is YFSETQ. Between the trimmed V and J ends, which lost 4 bases and 8 bases, there was a span of 21 bases. The CDR3 has 15 residues.